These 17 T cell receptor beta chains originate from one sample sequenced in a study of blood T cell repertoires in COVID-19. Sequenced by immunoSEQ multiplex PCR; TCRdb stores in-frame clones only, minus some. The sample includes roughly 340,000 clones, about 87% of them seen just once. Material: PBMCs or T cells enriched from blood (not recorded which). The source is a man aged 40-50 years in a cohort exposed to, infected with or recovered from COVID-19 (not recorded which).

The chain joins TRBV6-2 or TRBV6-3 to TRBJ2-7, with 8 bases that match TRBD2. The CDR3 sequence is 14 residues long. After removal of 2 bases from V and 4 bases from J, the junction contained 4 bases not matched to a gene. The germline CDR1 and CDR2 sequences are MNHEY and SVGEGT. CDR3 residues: CASSYPREVYEQYF. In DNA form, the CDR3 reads TGTGCCAGCAGTTACCCGCGGGAGGTTTACGAGCAGTACTTC.

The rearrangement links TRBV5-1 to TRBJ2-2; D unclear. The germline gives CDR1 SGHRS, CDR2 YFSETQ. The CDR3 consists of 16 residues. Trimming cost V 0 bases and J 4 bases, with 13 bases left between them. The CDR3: CASSLDLTVLTGELFF. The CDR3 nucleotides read TGCGCCAGCAGCTTGGACCTCACTGTTCTCACCGGGGAGCTGTTTTTT. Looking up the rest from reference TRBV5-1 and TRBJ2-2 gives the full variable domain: KAGVTQTPRYLIKTRGQQVTLSCSPISGHRSVSWYQQTPGQGLQFLFEYFSETQRNKGNFPGRFSGRQFSNSRSEMNVSTLELGDSALYLCASSLDLTVLTGELFFGEGSRLTVL.

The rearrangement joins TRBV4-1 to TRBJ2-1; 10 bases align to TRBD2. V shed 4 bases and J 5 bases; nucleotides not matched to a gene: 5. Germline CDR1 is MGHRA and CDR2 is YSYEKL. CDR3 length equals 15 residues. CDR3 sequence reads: CASSLTSGTNNEQFF. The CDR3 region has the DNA TGCGCCAGCAGCCTAACTAGCGGGACCAACAATGAGCAGTTCTTC.

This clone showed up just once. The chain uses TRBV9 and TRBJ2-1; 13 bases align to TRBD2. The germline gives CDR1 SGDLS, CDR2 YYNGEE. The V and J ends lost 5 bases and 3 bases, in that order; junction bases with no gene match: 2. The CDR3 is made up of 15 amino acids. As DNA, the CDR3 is TGTGCCAGCAGTGGGACTAGCGGGATCTACAATGAGCAGTTCTTC. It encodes CASSGTSGIYNEQFF.

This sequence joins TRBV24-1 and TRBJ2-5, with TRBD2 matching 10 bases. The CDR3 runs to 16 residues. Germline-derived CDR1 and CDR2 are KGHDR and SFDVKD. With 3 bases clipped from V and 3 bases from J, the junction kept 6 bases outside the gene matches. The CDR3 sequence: CATSDERLAGEETQYF. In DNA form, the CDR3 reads TGTGCCACCAGTGATGAGCGGCTAGCGGGAGAAGAGACCCAGTACTTC.

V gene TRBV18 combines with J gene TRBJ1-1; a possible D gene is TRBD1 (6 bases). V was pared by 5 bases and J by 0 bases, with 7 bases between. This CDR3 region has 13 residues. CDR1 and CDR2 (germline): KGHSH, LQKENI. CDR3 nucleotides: TGTGCCAGCTCAGGGACATTGAACACTGAAGCTTTCTTT. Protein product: CASSGTLNTEAFF.

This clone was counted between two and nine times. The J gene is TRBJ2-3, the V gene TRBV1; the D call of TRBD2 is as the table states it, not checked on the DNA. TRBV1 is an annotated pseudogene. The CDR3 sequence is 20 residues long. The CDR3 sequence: CTSSQMVPGLAGGEADTQYF. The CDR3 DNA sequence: TGCACCAGCAGCCAGATGGTGCCGGGACTAGCGGGAGGAGAGGCAGATACGCAGTATTTT.

The CDR3 DNA is TGTGCCAGCAGCCGGGACAGGGTGGATCAGCCCCAGCATTTT. Protein product: CASSRDRVDQPQHF. The chain employs TRBV6-5 and TRBJ1-5; 9 bases match TRBD1. V shed 6 bases and J 5 bases; nucleotides not matched to a gene: 5. Germline V gene sequence: CDR1 MNHEY, CDR2 SVGAGI. The CDR3 spans 14 residues.

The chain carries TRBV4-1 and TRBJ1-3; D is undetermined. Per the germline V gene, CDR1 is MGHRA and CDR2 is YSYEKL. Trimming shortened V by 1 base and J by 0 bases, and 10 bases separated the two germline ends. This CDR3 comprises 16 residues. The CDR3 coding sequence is TGCGCCAGCAGCCAAGGCGACTGGAGCTCTGGAAACACCATATATTTT. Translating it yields CASSQGDWSSGNTIYF.

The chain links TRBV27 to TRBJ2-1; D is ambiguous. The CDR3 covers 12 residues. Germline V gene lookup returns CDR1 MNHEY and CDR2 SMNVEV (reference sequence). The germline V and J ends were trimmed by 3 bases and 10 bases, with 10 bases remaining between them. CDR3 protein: CASSLLGTEQFF. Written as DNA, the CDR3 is TGTGCCAGCAGTTTGCTGGGCACCGAGCAGTTCTTC.

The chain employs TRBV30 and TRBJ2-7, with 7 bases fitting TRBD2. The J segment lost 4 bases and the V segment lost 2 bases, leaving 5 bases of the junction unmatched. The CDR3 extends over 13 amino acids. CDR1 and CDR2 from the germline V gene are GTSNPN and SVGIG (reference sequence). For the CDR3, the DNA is TGTGCCTGGAGTCCTAGCGGCCGGTACGAGCAGTACTTC. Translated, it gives CAWSPSGRYEQYF.

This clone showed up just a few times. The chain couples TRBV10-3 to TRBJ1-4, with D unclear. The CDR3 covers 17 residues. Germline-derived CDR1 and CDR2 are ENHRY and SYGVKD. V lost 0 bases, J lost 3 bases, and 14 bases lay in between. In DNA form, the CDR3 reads TGTGCCATCAGTGAGTCGAAAGGGAGAGGATCTAATGAAAAACTGTTTTTT. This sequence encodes CAISESKGRGSNEKLFF.

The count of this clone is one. CDR3 sequence (DNA): TGTGCCAGCAGTGAATACTACAGAGAAAAACTGTTTTTT. The encoded protein is CASSEYYREKLFF. The rearrangement links TRBV25-1 to TRBJ1-4, with D unclear. The CDR3 covers 13 residues. The germline gives CDR1 MGHDK, CDR2 SYGVNS. The ends were cut back, 0 bases at V and 8 bases at J, with 7 bases in the middle.

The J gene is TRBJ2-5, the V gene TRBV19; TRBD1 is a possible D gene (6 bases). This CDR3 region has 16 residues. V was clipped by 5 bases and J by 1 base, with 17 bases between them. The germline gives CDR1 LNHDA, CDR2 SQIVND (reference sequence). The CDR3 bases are TGTGCCAGTAGTTTCCAAGGGGGTGGGAGCCAAGAGACCCAGTACTTC. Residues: CASSFQGGGSQETQYF.

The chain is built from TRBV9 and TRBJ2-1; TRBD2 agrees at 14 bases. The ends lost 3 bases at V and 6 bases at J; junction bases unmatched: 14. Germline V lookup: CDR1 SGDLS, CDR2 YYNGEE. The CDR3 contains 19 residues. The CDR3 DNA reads TGTGCCAGCAGCGAGGAGGGACGACTAGCGGGAGGGGGGGGCAATGAGCAGTTCTTC. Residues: CASSEEGRLAGGGGNEQFF.

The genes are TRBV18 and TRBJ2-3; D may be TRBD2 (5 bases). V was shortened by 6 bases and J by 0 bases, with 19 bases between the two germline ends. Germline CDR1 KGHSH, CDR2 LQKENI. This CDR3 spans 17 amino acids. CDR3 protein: CASSPSRRVASTDTQYF. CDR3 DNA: TGTGCCAGCTCCCCTTCTCGGCGGGTCGCTAGCACAGATACGCAGTATTTT.

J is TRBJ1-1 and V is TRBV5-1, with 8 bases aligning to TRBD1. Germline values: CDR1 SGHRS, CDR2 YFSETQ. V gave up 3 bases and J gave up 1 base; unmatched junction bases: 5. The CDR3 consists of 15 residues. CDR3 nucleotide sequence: TGCGCCAGCAGCTATCGGACAGGGAGGAACACTGAAGCTTTCTTT. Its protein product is CASSYRTGRNTEAFF.